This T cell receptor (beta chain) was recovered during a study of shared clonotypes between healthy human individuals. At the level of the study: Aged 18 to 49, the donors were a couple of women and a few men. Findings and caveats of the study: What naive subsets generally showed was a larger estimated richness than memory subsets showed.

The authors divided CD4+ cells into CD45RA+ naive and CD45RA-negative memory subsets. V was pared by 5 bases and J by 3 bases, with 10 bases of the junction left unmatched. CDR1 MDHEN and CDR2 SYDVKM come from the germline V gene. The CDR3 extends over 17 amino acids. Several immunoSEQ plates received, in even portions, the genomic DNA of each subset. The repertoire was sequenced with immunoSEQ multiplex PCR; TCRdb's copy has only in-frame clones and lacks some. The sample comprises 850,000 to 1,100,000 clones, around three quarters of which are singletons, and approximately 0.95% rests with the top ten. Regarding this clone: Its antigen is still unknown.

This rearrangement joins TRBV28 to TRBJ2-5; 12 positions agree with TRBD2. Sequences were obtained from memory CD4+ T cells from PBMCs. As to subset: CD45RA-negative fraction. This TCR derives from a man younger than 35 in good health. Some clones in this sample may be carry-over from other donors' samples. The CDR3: CASSPDGASGREETQYF. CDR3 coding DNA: TGTGCCAGCAGTCCCGATGGGGCTAGCGGGAGGGAAGAGACCCAGTACTTC.